Listed below are T cell receptor beta chains from one sample, sequenced in a study of T cell responses to AZD1222 COVID-19 vaccine. The method was immunoSEQ multiplex PCR; TCRdb's version includes in-frame clones alone and lacks a portion of them. The repertoire holds 75,000 to 90,000 clones, with about 92% as singletons. The sample consisted of peripheral blood, taken 28 days after the second AZD1222 dose. Source of these receptors: an adult who received the AZD1222 COVID-19 vaccine. The CDR3 runs from the conserved cysteine through the conserved F or W. D genes are given only for firm matches. Expanded clones are given a class, and other clones once, few, many or no size at all.

j_call: TRBJ1-2
clone_size: NA
d_call: TRBD1
v_call: TRBV11-2
cdr3_nt: TGTGCCAGCAGCTTATTGGGACAGGGTAACGGCTACACCTTC
cdr3_aa: CASSLLGQGNGYTF

j_call: TRBJ1-2
clone_size: NA
d_call: TRBD1
v_call: TRBV5-4
cdr3_nt: TGTGCCAGCAGCTTAGAGACAGGGTATGGCTACACCTTC
cdr3_aa: CASSLETGYGYTF

j_call: TRBJ1-3
clone_size: NA
d_call: TRBD1
v_call: TRBV2
cdr3_nt: TGTGCCGGGAAACAGGACAGGGGAAACACCATATATTTT
cdr3_aa: CAGKQDRGNTIYF

j_call: TRBJ2-7
clone_size: NA
d_call: TRBD2
v_call: TRBV5-1
cdr3_nt: TGCGCCAGCAGCATACTAGCGGGAGTCGTAAACGAGCAGTACTTC
cdr3_aa: CASSILAGVVNEQYF

j_call: TRBJ2-7
clone_size: NA
d_call: TRBD2
v_call: TRBV6-5
cdr3_nt: TGTGCCAGCCGACAGCCGGGGGGGTCCTACGAGCAGTACTTC
cdr3_aa: CASRQPGGSYEQYF

j_call: TRBJ1-5
clone_size: NA
d_call: NA
v_call: TRBV6-1
cdr3_nt: TGTGCCAGCAGTGCCTCTCCCACAGGGATCAATCAGCCCCAGCATTTT
cdr3_aa: CASSASPTGINQPQHF

j_call: TRBJ1-3
clone_size: NA
d_call: TRBD1
v_call: TRBV5-6
cdr3_nt: TGTGCCAGCAGCTTACTAAGGGGGCGCGGGAGAAACACCATATATTTT
cdr3_aa: CASSLLRGRGRNTIYF

j_call: TRBJ2-1
clone_size: NA
d_call: TRBD1
v_call: TRBV19
cdr3_nt: TGTGCCAGTAGTATCGACAGGGTGTACAATGAGCAGTTCTTC
cdr3_aa: CASSIDRVYNEQFF

j_call: TRBJ2-3
clone_size: NA
d_call: TRBD2
v_call: TRBV6-6
cdr3_nt: TGTGCCAGCAGCTTACTAGCGGGAGGGGGAGATACGCAGTATTTT
cdr3_aa: CASSLLAGGGDTQYF

j_call: TRBJ2-3
clone_size: NA
d_call: TRBD2
v_call: TRBV4-2
cdr3_nt: TGTGCCAGCAGCCAGCTCCCGCCTAGCGGGAACACAGATACGCAGTATTTT
cdr3_aa: CASSQLPPSGNTDTQYF

j_call: TRBJ1-2
clone_size: NA
d_call: NA
v_call: TRBV11-2
cdr3_nt: TGTGCCAGCAGCCCTCCAAGTGCCAGGGAGGAGGGCGGCTACACCTTC
cdr3_aa: CASSPPSAREEGGYTF

j_call: TRBJ1-1
clone_size: NA
d_call: TRBD1
v_call: TRBV6-1
cdr3_nt: TGTGCCAGCAGTGCACAGGGGAATTTGGGGAGCACTGAAGCTTTCTTT
cdr3_aa: CASSAQGNLGSTEAFF

j_call: TRBJ1-5
clone_size: NA
d_call: TRBD1
v_call: TRBV19
cdr3_nt: TGTGCCAGTATTGGGACAGCCGGTGCAAGCAATCAGCCCCAGCATTTT
cdr3_aa: CASIGTAGASNQPQHF

j_call: TRBJ1-5
clone_size: NA
d_call: TRBD1
v_call: TRBV11-2
cdr3_nt: TGTGCCAGCAGCCGAGGGGGCAGGGACAATCAGCCCCAGCATTTT
cdr3_aa: CASSRGGRDNQPQHF

j_call: TRBJ2-1
clone_size: NA
d_call: TRBD2
v_call: TRBV27
cdr3_nt: TGTGCCAGGAGTAGCGGGAGCTCCTACAATGAGCAGTTCTTC
cdr3_aa: CARSSGSSYNEQFF

j_call: TRBJ2-7
clone_size: NA
d_call: TRBD1
v_call: TRBV28
cdr3_nt: TGTGCCAGCAGGGGACAGGGACGATCCTACGAGCAGTACTTC
cdr3_aa: CASRGQGRSYEQYF

j_call: TRBJ1-2
clone_size: NA
d_call: TRBD1
v_call: TRBV3-1/TRBV3-2
cdr3_nt: TGTGCCAGCAGCCAGACGACAGGGAACTATGGCTACACCTTC
cdr3_aa: CASSQTTGNYGYTF

j_call: TRBJ2-5
clone_size: NA
d_call: TRBD2
v_call: TRBV4-3
cdr3_nt: TGCGCCAGCAGCCAAGATCTCAGTATACTAGCGGGCCTCCAAGAGACCCAGTACTTC
cdr3_aa: CASSQDLSILAGLQETQYF

j_call: TRBJ2-2
clone_size: few
d_call: TRBD2
v_call: TRBV9
cdr3_nt: TGTGCCAGCAGCCCCGGACTAGCCCCCGGGGAGCTGTTTTTT
cdr3_aa: CASSPGLAPGELFF

j_call: TRBJ1-1
clone_size: NA
d_call: NA
v_call: TRBV6-1
cdr3_nt: TGTGCCAGCAGTGAAGCGGGAAGGTATTCAGCTTTCTTT
cdr3_aa: CASSEAGRYSAFF

j_call: TRBJ2-3
clone_size: NA
d_call: TRBD2
v_call: TRBV7-9
cdr3_nt: TGTGCCAGCAGCTTAGGGGGCGGCGGGAGGGGCACAGATACGCAGTATTTT
cdr3_aa: CASSLGGGGRGTDTQYF

j_call: TRBJ2-1
clone_size: NA
d_call: TRBD2
v_call: TRBV6-5
cdr3_nt: TGTGCCAGCACCGGAGCGGGAGTAAGCCATGAGCAGTTCTTC
cdr3_aa: CASTGAGVSHEQFF

j_call: TRBJ2-2
clone_size: NA
d_call: NA
v_call: TRBV10-3
cdr3_nt: TGTGCCATGGGTGTAGGGCTGGGCGTAACCGGGGAGCTGTTTTTT
cdr3_aa: CAMGVGLGVTGELFF

j_call: TRBJ1-3
clone_size: NA
d_call: NA
v_call: TRBV7-7
cdr3_nt: TGTGCCAGCAGCTTAGGTCCCAGCTCTGGAAACACCATATATTTT
cdr3_aa: CASSLGPSSGNTIYF

j_call: TRBJ1-2
clone_size: NA
d_call: NA
v_call: TRBV6-5
cdr3_nt: TGTGCCAGCAGCTTCACGGGGGTAGATGGCTACACCTTC
cdr3_aa: CASSFTGVDGYTF

j_call: TRBJ2-7
clone_size: NA
d_call: TRBD1
v_call: TRBV5-6
cdr3_nt: TGTGCCAGCAAGGGGACAGGGGTCCCCGAGCAGTACTTC
cdr3_aa: CASKGTGVPEQYF

j_call: TRBJ2-5
clone_size: NA
d_call: TRBD2
v_call: TRBV11-3
cdr3_nt: TGTGCCAGCAGCCCAACTAGCGGGAGTGAGACCCAGTACTTC
cdr3_aa: CASSPTSGSETQYF

j_call: TRBJ1-2
clone_size: NA
d_call: NA
v_call: TRBV19
cdr3_nt: TGTGCCAGTAGGTCCGGGACGGTCCTAAAGGGCTACACCTTC
cdr3_aa: CASRSGTVLKGYTF

j_call: TRBJ1-2
clone_size: few
d_call: NA
v_call: TRBV12-5
cdr3_nt: TGTGCTAGTGGTTTGACGGGGGCCGAAGGCTACACCTTC
cdr3_aa: CASGLTGAEGYTF

j_call: TRBJ1-1
clone_size: once
d_call: TRBD1
v_call: TRBV19
cdr3_nt: TGTGCCAGTAGTTCTGGGACAGGCCAAAACACTGAAGCTTTCTTT
cdr3_aa: CASSSGTGQNTEAFF

j_call: TRBJ1-2
clone_size: NA
d_call: NA
v_call: TRBV18
cdr3_nt: TGTGCCAGCTCCACGGCCGCCGCGCGGGCTGGCTACACCTTC
cdr3_aa: CASSTAAARAGYTF

j_call: TRBJ2-3
clone_size: few
d_call: NA
v_call: TRBV7-3
cdr3_nt: TGTGCCAGCAGCGGATTGGGACCTCGGCAGTATACGCAGTATTTT
cdr3_aa: CASSGLGPRQYTQYF

j_call: TRBJ2-1
clone_size: once
d_call: NA
v_call: TRBV7-3
cdr3_nt: TGTGCCAGCAGCCCAGGGAGGCTAGCAGACTCCTACAATGAGCAGTTCTTC
cdr3_aa: CASSPGRLADSYNEQFF

j_call: TRBJ1-5
clone_size: NA
d_call: NA
v_call: TRBV6-6
cdr3_nt: TGTGCCAGCAGTTCCAGGTCGGGTCCTCAGCCCCAGCATTTT
cdr3_aa: CASSSRSGPQPQHF

j_call: TRBJ2-5
clone_size: NA
d_call: TRBD1
v_call: TRBV3-1/TRBV3-2
cdr3_nt: TGTGCCAGCAGCTCCCAGACAGGGGGCGTAGAGACCCAGTACTTC
cdr3_aa: CASSSQTGGVETQYF

j_call: TRBJ2-2
clone_size: NA
d_call: TRBD2
v_call: TRBV4-1
cdr3_nt: TGCGCCAGCAGCCAAATTCTAGCGGGAGTTGGGGCCGGGGAGCTGTTTTTT
cdr3_aa: CASSQILAGVGAGELFF

j_call: TRBJ2-1
clone_size: once
d_call: TRBD2
v_call: TRBV13
cdr3_nt: TGTGCCAGCAGCTTAGTGAGCGGGGGATACAATGAGCAGTTCTTC
cdr3_aa: CASSLVSGGYNEQFF

j_call: TRBJ1-4
clone_size: few
d_call: NA
v_call: TRBV19
cdr3_nt: TGTGCCAGTAGTCATAGTGCGGGAAGAACTAATGAAAAACTGTTTTTT
cdr3_aa: CASSHSAGRTNEKLFF

j_call: TRBJ1-2
clone_size: NA
d_call: TRBD1
v_call: TRBV27
cdr3_nt: TGTGCCAGCAGTACAGGGGTCGCTAACTATGGCTACACCTTC
cdr3_aa: CASSTGVANYGYTF

j_call: TRBJ2-2
clone_size: NA
d_call: TRBD2
v_call: TRBV6-5
cdr3_nt: TGTGCCAGCAGGGGACTAGAGGGCGGGGAGCTGTTTTTT
cdr3_aa: CASRGLEGGELFF

j_call: TRBJ2-3
clone_size: NA
d_call: NA
v_call: TRBV27
cdr3_nt: TGTGCCAGCAGTAGAGATAGCACAGATACGCAGTATTTT
cdr3_aa: CASSRDSTDTQYF

j_call: TRBJ1-2
clone_size: NA
d_call: NA
v_call: TRBV13
cdr3_nt: TGTGCCAGCAGCTTATCGCAGGGGCTCTATGGCTACACCTTC
cdr3_aa: CASSLSQGLYGYTF

j_call: TRBJ1-6
clone_size: NA
d_call: TRBD1
v_call: TRBV30
cdr3_nt: TGTGCCTGGAGTGTACGGGACAGGAGCAATTCACCCCTCCACTTT
cdr3_aa: CAWSVRDRSNSPLHF

j_call: TRBJ2-7
clone_size: NA
d_call: NA
v_call: TRBV4-2
cdr3_nt: TGTGCCAGCAGCCAAGGTAGGACTGGTTCCTACGAGCAGTACTTC
cdr3_aa: CASSQGRTGSYEQYF

j_call: TRBJ1-5
clone_size: NA
d_call: TRBD1
v_call: TRBV18
cdr3_nt: TGTGCCAGCTCACCACAGGGGGCCTTGGGTCAGCCCCAGCATTTT
cdr3_aa: CASSPQGALGQPQHF

j_call: TRBJ2-3
clone_size: NA
d_call: TRBD1
v_call: TRBV3-1/TRBV3-2
cdr3_nt: TGTGCCAGCAGCCAAGGACAGGGCAACACAGATACGCAGTATTTT
cdr3_aa: CASSQGQGNTDTQYF